The present entry profiles one T cell receptor beta chain with its context. Its antigen is unidentified. The source of the sample is a study of T cells in Graves' hyperthyroidism and ophthalmopathy. Study-level results: Most thyroid clonotypes with frequency above 0.001 were detected in blood.

This CDR3 region has 17 residues. V lost 4 bases, J lost 0 bases, and 18 bases lay in between. CDR1 is SEHNR and CDR2 is FQNEAQ in the germline V gene (reference sequence). Patients aged 18 to 65 had newly diagnosed hyperthyroidism of under 2 months' duration. Clinical symptoms, serum thyroxine and TRAb, thyroid ultrasound and orbital computed tomography together formed the diagnostic basis. It was RNA transcripts that yielded the amplified TCR beta CDR3 regions. HTBI primers were employed in a first-round RT-PCR of the TCR CDR3. MiXCR, applied by TCRdb to the multiplex PCR reads, yields one record per CDR3 protein. The top ten clones hold about 30% of a sample with about 250,000 distinct CDR3 sequences, 13% to 15% of them seen once.

The chain recombines TRBV7-9 with TRBJ1-1; no clear D. Sample: blood. The clonotype comes from a woman between 45 and 65 years old with Graves' hyperthyroidism that later progressed to Graves' ophthalmopathy. CDR3 amino acids: CASSWRSGHFMNTEAFF. The CDR3 DNA is TGTGCCAGCAGCTGGCGGTCCGGGCACTTTATGAACACTGAAGCTTTCTTT.